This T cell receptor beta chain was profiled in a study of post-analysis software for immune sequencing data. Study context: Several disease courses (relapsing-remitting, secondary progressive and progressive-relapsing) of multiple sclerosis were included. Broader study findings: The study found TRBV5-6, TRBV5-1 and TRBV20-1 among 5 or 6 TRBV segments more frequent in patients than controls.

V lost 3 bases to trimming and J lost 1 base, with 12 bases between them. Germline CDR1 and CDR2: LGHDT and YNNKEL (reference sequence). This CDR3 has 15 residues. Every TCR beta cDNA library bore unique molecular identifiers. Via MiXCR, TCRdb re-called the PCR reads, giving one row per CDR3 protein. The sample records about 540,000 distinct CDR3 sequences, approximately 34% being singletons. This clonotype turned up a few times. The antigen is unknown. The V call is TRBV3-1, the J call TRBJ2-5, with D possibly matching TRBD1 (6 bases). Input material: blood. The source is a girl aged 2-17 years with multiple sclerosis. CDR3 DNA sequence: TGTGCCAGCAGCCAGAGAGGGGGTCCCCAAGAGACCCAGTACTTC. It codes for CASSQRGGPQETQYF.